The TCR beta chain described here comes from a study of human T cells and chemical hapten exposure. The overall study: Per-sample TCR yield variation was attributed mainly to small pooled library volume differences.

Stated time point: healthy volunteer bleed at 2 weeks. The authors extracted total RNA from unfractionated whole blood. TCRdb analysed the RACE reads with MiXCR anew, one entry per CDR3 protein. The sample has 50,000 or so distinct CDR3 sequences, 4% to 4.5% seen once. The junction had 26 bases not matched to a gene; V was cut back by 0 bases and J by 0 bases. There are 24 residues in the CDR3. In germline, CDR1 is SQVTM, CDR2 ANQGSEA. Material for sequencing was whole blood. The sequence was obtained from a human donor in good health. Some clones in this sample may be carry-over from other donors' samples. The V and J genes are TRBV29-1 and TRBJ2-4; 10 bases fit TRBD1. The CDR3 DNA is TGCAGCGTTGAAGATGGTGTGGGACAGGGGATTAGTGAGTGGGGGGGACTAGCCAAAAACATTCAGTACTTC. Its translation: CSVEDGVGQGISEWGGLAKNIQYF.